Following are 25 T cell receptor beta chains from one sample sequenced in a study of molecular identifiers for immune sequencing clone quantification. TCRdb fed the PCR reads into MiXCR, producing one record per CDR3 protein. The sample lists 97,000 or so distinct CDR3 sequences; 20% to 30% were seen once. Sequencing was done on a sample of naive CD8+ T cells from blood, with Jurkat cell RNA spiked in. Sample subset: FACS-sorted CD8+CD4-CCR7+CD45RA+ naive T cells. These receptors came from a human donor in good health. Some libraries in this study had Jurkat cell RNA spiked in.

At least ten counts were recorded for this clonotype. The chain couples TRBV5-4 to TRBJ2-1; 10 bases agree with TRBD2. Germline loops: CDR1 SGHNT, CDR2 YYREEE (reference sequence). Unmatched junction bases numbered 4, after V lost 4 bases and J lost 6 bases. This CDR3 contains 14 residues. The DNA of the CDR3 is TGTGCCAGCAGCCCCCGGACTAGCGGCAATGAGCAGTTCTTC. Amino acids: CASSPRTSGNEQFF.

Worth noting for this clonotype: Possible read error: a much larger clone is one base away. The conserved closing phenylalanine or tryptophan is absent in this CDR3, likely reflecting a read error. The CDR3 region has the DNA TGCAGCGTTGGACAGGCGAACTACGAGCAGTACCTC. Amino acid sequence: CSVGQANYEQYL. This rearrangement joins TRBV29-1 to TRBJ2-7; possible D gene TRBD1, 6 bases. CDR1 is SQVTM, CDR2 ANQGSEA, per germline. V was cut by 4 bases and J by 3 bases, with 10 bases left in between. The CDR3 contains 12 residues.

There are many counts of this clonotype. The chain couples TRBV7-8 to TRBJ1-2, with D unclear. Germline V gene sequence: CDR1 SGHVS, CDR2 FQNEAQ. This CDR3 contains 16 residues. Trimming pared 5 bases from V and 4 bases from J, leaving 20 bases between. This CDR3 is CASSPPADPLSYGYTF. CDR3 in DNA: TGTGCCAGCAGCCCCCCGGCCGATCCGCTAAGCTATGGCTACACCTTC.

This clonotype was found many times. CDR3 protein: CASSSWRDWFF. DNA for the CDR3: TGTGCCAGCAGTTCATGGAGAGACTGGTTCTTC. The rearrangement uses TRBV6-2 or TRBV6-3 and TRBJ2-1; the D is unclear. The V and J ends lost 4 bases and 15 bases respectively, with 13 bases between them. Germline loops: CDR1 MNHEY, CDR2 SVGEGT. CDR3 length: 11 amino acids.

For this clonotype: Being one base from a much bigger clone, this may be a read error. The CDR3 loop reads CASSVLPNTGELFF. DNA of the CDR3: TGTGCCAGCAGTGTGCTCCCGAACACCGGGGAGCTGTTTTTT. The J gene is TRBJ2-2, the V gene TRBV27; D ambiguous. Per germline, CDR1 MNHEY and CDR2 SMNVEV (reference sequence). The V and J ends lost 5 bases and 0 bases respectively, with 7 bases between them. This CDR3 spans 14 amino acids.

This clonotype was seen only a few times. This may be a read error: a much more frequent sequence differs by one nucleotide. Written as DNA, the CDR3 is TGTGCCAGCAGCTCAACACAAGAGACCCAGTACTTC. It specifies CASSSTQETQYF. The chain joins TRBV7-9 to TRBJ2-5, with no clear D. Trimming removed 4 bases from V and 2 bases from J, with 5 bases in between. The germline V gene encodes CDR1 SEHNR and CDR2 FQNEAQ (reference sequence). The CDR3 covers 12 residues.

This clonotype was observed a handful of times. This rearrangement joins TRBV29-1 to TRBJ2-7; D unresolved. Deletions cut 3 bases from V and 7 bases from J, with 13 bases between. Germline V lookup: CDR1 SQVTM, CDR2 ANQGSEA. The CDR3 length is 12 residues. This CDR3 reads CSVDGGYDEQYF. As DNA, the CDR3 is TGCAGCGTTGATGGTGGGTACGATGAGCAGTACTTC.

At least ten counts were recorded for this clonotype. The chain uses TRBV27 and TRBJ2-7; D tentatively reads TRBD1 or TRBD2 (5 bases each). The CDR3 spans 12 residues. Germline values: CDR1 MNHEY, CDR2 SMNVEV (reference sequence). V shed 4 bases and J shed 7 bases, with 11 bases lying between them. CDR3 in amino acids: CASSWGKGEQYF. The CDR3 bases are TGTGCCAGCAGTTGGGGGAAGGGGGAGCAGTACTTC.

This clonotype was recorded many times. The chain couples TRBV5-1 to TRBJ2-7; D may be TRBD1 (6 bases). Looked up from germline, CDR1 is SGHRS and CDR2 is YFSETQ. The CDR3 length is 15 residues. V gave up 0 bases and J gave up 1 base, with 11 bases separating them. The CDR3 sequence is CASSLASQGSYEQYF. DNA for the CDR3: TGCGCCAGCAGCTTGGCCTCTCAGGGGTCCTACGAGCAGTACTTC.

This clonotype was counted many times. This chain links TRBV4-1 with TRBJ1-5, with D possibly being TRBD1 (5 bases). V shed 1 base and J shed 3 bases, with 22 bases lying between them. This CDR3 has 19 amino acids. Germline CDR1 and CDR2: MGHRA and YSYEKL. CDR3 sequence reads: CASSQVSRVAGQFNQPQHF. CDR3 in DNA: TGCGCCAGCAGCCAAGTCTCCAGGGTGGCAGGGCAATTCAATCAGCCCCAGCATTTT.

In its sample, this clonotype was seen a few times. V gene TRBV18 combines with J gene TRBJ2-3; D call uncertain. V gave up 0 bases and J gave up 0 bases, with 4 bases separating them. Germline-derived CDR1 and CDR2 are KGHSH and LQKENI. This CDR3 has 14 residues. The chain's CDR3 is CASSPPGSTDTQYF. The CDR3 DNA reads TGTGCCAGCTCACCACCCGGCAGCACAGATACGCAGTATTTT.

This clonotype occurred many times. The chain joins TRBV6-5 to TRBJ2-7; D possibly corresponds to TRBD2 (5 bases). V gave up 6 bases and J gave up 1 base, with 10 bases separating them. Germline assignment: CDR1 MNHEY and CDR2 SVGAGI. The CDR3 is made up of 13 amino acids. The CDR3 region has the DNA TGTGCCAGCAGGACCGGGGTTTCCTACGAGCAGTACTTC. Protein sequence: CASRTGVSYEQYF.

This clonotype showed up just a few times. This rearrangement joins TRBV7-9 to TRBJ2-6, with 9 bases aligning to TRBD2. Unmatched junction bases numbered 10, after V lost 4 bases and J lost 0 bases. The CDR3 is 19 residues long. Germline-derived CDR1 and CDR2 are SEHNR and FQNEAQ (reference sequence). Written as DNA, the CDR3 is TGTGCCAGCAGCTATCCGAGGACTAGCGTGATCTCTGGGGCCAACGTCCTGACTTTC. The encoded protein is CASSYPRTSVISGANVLTF.

This clonotype was recorded many times. The chain joins TRBV14 to TRBJ2-5; 7 nucleotides align to TRBD1. J gave up 5 bases and V 4 bases, and 7 bases lay outside the gene matches. The CDR3 runs to 14 residues. Germline CDR1 reads SGHDN; CDR2 reads FVKESK. The CDR3 loop is CASSLPGTVETQYF. CDR3 nucleotide sequence: TGTGCCAGCAGCCTGCCCGGGACAGTGGAGACCCAGTACTTC.

This clonotype appeared a single time. This could be a read error, since a much larger clone is one nucleotide away. The rearrangement joins TRBV27 to TRBJ2-7; TRBD1 agrees at 9 bases. Per germline, CDR1 MNHEY and CDR2 SMNVEV (reference sequence). The CDR3 totals 14 residues. DNA of the CDR3: TGTGCCAGCAGCCCCGGGACAGGGCACTACGAGCGGTACTTC. This sequence encodes CASSPGTGHYERYF.

The table lists this clonotype with many counts. This sequence joins TRBV9 and TRBJ2-3; D may be TRBD1 (5 bases). This CDR3 contains 14 residues. V was trimmed by 0 bases and J by 5 bases, leaving 10 bases between them. Germline V CDR1 and CDR2: SGDLS, YYNGEE. The CDR3 region has the DNA TGTGCCAGCAGCGTAGAAGGGGTTGTAGATACGCAGTATTTT. Protein: CASSVEGVVDTQYF. The full variable domain, completed using reference TRBV9 and TRBJ2-3, is DSGVTQTPKHLITATGQRVTLRCSPRSGDLSVYWYQQSLDQGLQFLIQYYNGEERAKGNILERFSAQQFPDLHSELNLSSLELGDSALYFCASSVEGVVDTQYFGPGTRLTVL.

This clonotype occurred many times. The rearrangement uses TRBV6-5 and TRBJ2-7, with 11 bases aligning to TRBD1. The CDR3 is 14 amino acids. With 3 bases clipped from V and 5 bases from J, the junction kept 3 bases outside the gene matches. Germline values: CDR1 MNHEY, CDR2 SVGAGI. The CDR3 is CASSYGQGANEQYF. For the CDR3, the DNA is TGTGCCAGCAGTTATGGACAGGGGGCCAACGAGCAGTACTTC.

This chain joins TRBV3-1 and TRBJ1-1; possibly TRBD1 for D (5 bases). Trimming took 4 bases from V and 0 from J, leaving 12 bases between them. This CDR3 has 15 residues. Germline CDR1 reads LGHDT; CDR2 reads YNNKEL (reference sequence). CDR3 sequence reads: CASSPYGGLNTEAFF. Written as DNA, the CDR3 is TGTGCCAGCAGCCCTTATGGGGGTTTGAACACTGAAGCTTTCTTT.

Comments on this clonotype: The junction departs from germline at one end; a sequencing error may be responsible. V gene TRBV4-3 combines with J gene TRBJ1-1; D is unresolved. Germline-derived CDR1 and CDR2 are LGHNA and YSLEER. The length of the CDR3 is 13 residues. Here the CDR3 DNA reads TGCGCCAGCAGCCAAGACTGGTCGGGGTCAGGTCTCTTT. It translates to CASSQDWSGSGLF.

In its sample, this clonotype was seen a few times. The J gene is TRBJ2-1, the V gene TRBV27; 8 bases line up with TRBD2. V was clipped by 7 bases and J by 6 bases; unmatched bases: 14. The CDR3 spans 16 residues. Germline CDR1 and CDR2: MNHEY and SMNVEV (reference sequence). The CDR3 sequence is CASNLGLAEPINEQFF. In DNA form, the CDR3 reads TGTGCCAGCAACTTAGGACTAGCCGAACCCATCAATGAGCAGTTCTTC.

The V and J genes are TRBV3-1 and TRBJ2-3; tentatively, D is TRBD1 (5 bases). The CDR3 has 16 amino acids. Trimming took 0 bases from V and 6 from J, leaving 16 bases between them. CDR1 is LGHDT, CDR2 YNNKEL, per germline (reference sequence). CDR3 bases: TGTGCCAGCAGCCAAGATACAGGTTCTACTTTGGATACGCAGTATTTT. Translation gives CASSQDTGSTLDTQYF.

This clonotype showed up many times. V usage is TRBV4-2 and J usage is TRBJ2-4; 8 positions match TRBD2. With V trimmed by 3 bases and J by 4 bases, 5 bases remained unmatched. Germline V gives CDR1 LGHNA, CDR2 YNFKEQ. The CDR3 covers 15 residues. The CDR3 loop is CASSQLLADKNIQYF. The CDR3 DNA is TGTGCCAGCAGCCAGCTACTAGCGGATAAAAACATTCAGTACTTC.

This clonotype appeared many times. The chain couples TRBV12-5 to TRBJ1-1; TRBD1 aligns across 9 bases. CDR1 and CDR2 (germline): LGHNT, FRNRAP. Losses at the gene ends were 6 bases for V and 0 bases for J; bases not matched to a gene: 5. CDR3 size: 15 residues. This CDR3 is CASGHGQGLNTEAFF. The DNA for the CDR3 is TGTGCTAGTGGCCACGGACAGGGGTTGAACACTGAAGCTTTCTTT.

Of note for this clonotype: A much larger clone differs by one base, so this may be a read error. The chain uses TRBV6-2 or TRBV6-3 and TRBJ1-5, with D hard to call. The CDR3 extends over 15 amino acids. The V and J ends lost 6 bases and 5 bases respectively, with 17 bases between them. Germline-derived CDR1 and CDR2 are MNHEY and SVGEGT. CDR3 amino acids: CASSHRASPHQPQHF. DNA of the CDR3: TGTGCCAGCAGCCACCGGGCCAGCCCTCATCAGCCCCAGCATTTT.

Comment on this clonotype: Sequence at one end of the junction differs from germline and may be a read error. This sequence joins TRBV7-9 and TRBJ1-1, with TRBD1 identical over 7 bases. The V gene's germline CDR1 is SEHNR and CDR2 FQNEAQ (reference sequence). The CDR3 consists of 15 residues. This chain's CDR3 is CPRSLRGAGGTEAFF. The DNA for the CDR3 is TGCCCCCGCAGCTTACGCGGGGCAGGGGGCACTGAAGCTTTCTTT.